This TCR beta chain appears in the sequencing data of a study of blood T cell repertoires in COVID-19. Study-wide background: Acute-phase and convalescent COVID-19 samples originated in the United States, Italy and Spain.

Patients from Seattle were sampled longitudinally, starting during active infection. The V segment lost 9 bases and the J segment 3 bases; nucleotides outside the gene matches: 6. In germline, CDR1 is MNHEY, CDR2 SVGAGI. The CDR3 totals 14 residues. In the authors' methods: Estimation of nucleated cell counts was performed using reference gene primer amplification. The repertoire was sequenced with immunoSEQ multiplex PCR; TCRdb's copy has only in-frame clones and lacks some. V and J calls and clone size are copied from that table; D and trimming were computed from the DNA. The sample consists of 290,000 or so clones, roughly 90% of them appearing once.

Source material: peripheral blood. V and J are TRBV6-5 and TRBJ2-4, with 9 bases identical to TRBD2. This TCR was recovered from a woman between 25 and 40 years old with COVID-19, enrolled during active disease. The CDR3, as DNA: TGTGCCAGTTCTTCGACTAGCGGCAAAAACATTCAGTACTTC. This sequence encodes CASSSTSGKNIQYF.